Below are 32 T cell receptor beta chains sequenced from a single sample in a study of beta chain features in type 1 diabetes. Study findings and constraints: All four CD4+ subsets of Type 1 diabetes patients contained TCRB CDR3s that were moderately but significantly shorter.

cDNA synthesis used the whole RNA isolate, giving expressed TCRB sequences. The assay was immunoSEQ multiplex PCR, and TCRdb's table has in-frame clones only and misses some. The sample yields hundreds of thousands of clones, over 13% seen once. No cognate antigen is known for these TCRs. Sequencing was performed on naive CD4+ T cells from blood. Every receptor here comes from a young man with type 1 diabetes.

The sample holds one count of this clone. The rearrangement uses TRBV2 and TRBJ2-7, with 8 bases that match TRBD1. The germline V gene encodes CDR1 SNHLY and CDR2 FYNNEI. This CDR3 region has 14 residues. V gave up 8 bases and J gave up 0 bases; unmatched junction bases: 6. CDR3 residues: CASRAQGASYEQYF. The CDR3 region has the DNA TGTGCCAGCCGAGCCCAGGGGGCCTCCTACGAGCAGTACTTC.

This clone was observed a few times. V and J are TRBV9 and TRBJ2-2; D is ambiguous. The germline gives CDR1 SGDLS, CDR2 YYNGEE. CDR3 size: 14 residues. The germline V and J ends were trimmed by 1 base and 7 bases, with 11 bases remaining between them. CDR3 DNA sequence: TGTGCCAGCAGCGTACCCGGGTCTGGCGGGGAGCTGTTTTTT. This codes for CASSVPGSGGELFF.

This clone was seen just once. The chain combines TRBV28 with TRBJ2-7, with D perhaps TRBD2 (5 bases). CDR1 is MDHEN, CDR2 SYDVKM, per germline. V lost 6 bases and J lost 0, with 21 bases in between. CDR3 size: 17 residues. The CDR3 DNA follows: TGTGCCAGCAGCAAATTCCGGAAAGGAGGTTACTCCTACGAGCAGTACTTC. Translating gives CASSKFRKGGYSYEQYF.

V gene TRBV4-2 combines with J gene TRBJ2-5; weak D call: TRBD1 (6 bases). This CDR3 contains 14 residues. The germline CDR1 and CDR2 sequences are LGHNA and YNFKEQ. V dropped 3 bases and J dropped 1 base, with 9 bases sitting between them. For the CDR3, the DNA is TGTGCCAGCAGCCAGTGGGACACCCAAGAGACCCAGTACTTC. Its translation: CASSQWDTQETQYF.

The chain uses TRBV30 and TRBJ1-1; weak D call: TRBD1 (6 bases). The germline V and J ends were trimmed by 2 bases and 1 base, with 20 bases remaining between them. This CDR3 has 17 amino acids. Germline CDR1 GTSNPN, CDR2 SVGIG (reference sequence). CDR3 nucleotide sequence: TGTGCCTGGAGTACCCTGCACCCTGACAGGCAGAACACTGAAGCTTTCTTT. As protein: CAWSTLHPDRQNTEAFF.

This CDR3 reads CAWSKGLAGVLQETQYF. The CDR3 DNA sequence: TGTGCCTGGAGTAAGGGACTAGCGGGAGTTCTTCAGGAGACCCAGTACTTC. V is TRBV30 and J is TRBJ2-5; TRBD2 matches at 14 bases. The V segment lost 2 bases and the J segment 5 bases; nucleotides outside the gene matches: 10. Germline CDR1 and CDR2: GTSNPN and SVGIG (reference sequence). The CDR3 runs to 17 residues.

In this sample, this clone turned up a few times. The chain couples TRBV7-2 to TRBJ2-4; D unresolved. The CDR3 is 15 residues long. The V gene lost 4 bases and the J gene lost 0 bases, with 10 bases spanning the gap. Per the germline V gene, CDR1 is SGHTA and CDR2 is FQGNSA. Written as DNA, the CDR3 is TGTGCCAGCAGCTCCCCACCGCTAGCCAAAAACATTCAGTACTTC. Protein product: CASSSPPLAKNIQYF.

As DNA, the CDR3 is TGTGCCAGCAGTTTGCGGGTACTCGACAATGAGCAGTTCTTC. Translation: CASSLRVLDNEQFF. V gene TRBV25-1 combines with J gene TRBJ2-1, with a weak D call TRBD2 (5 bases). V was shortened by 5 bases and J by 5 bases, with 13 bases between the two germline ends. There are 14 residues in the CDR3. The germline V gene has CDR1 MGHDK and CDR2 SYGVNS.

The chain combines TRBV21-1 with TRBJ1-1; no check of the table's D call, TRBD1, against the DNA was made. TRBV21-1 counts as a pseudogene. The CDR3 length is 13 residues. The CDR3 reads CASSPPGRTEAFF. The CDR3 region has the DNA TGTGCCAGCAGCCCTCCTGGGCGAACTGAAGCTTTCTTT.

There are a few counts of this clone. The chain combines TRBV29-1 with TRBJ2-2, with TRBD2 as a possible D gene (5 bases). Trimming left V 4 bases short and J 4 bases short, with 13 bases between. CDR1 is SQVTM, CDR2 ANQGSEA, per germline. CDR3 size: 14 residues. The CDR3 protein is CSVVRGLATGELFF. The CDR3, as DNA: TGCAGCGTTGTGAGAGGGCTGGCCACCGGGGAGCTGTTTTTT.

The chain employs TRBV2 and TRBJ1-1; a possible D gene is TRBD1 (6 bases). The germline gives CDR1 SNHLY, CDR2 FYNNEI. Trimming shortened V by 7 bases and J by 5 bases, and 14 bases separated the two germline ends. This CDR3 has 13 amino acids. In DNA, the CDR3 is TGTGCCAGCATTCTAGAGGGGGGGACTGAAGCTTTCTTT. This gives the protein CASILEGGTEAFF.

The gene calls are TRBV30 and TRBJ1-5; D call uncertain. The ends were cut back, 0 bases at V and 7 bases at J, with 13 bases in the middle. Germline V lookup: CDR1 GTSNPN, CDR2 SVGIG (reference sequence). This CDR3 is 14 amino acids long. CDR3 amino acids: CAWSVYAENQPQHF. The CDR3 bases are TGTGCCTGGAGTGTTTATGCAGAGAACCAGCCCCAGCATTTT.

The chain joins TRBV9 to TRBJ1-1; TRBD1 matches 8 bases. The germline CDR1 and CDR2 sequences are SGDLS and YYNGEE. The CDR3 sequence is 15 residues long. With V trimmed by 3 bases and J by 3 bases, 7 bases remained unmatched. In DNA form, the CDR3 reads TGTGCCAGCAGCGCCAGACAGGGGTGGGACACTGAAGCTTTCTTT. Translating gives CASSARQGWDTEAFF.

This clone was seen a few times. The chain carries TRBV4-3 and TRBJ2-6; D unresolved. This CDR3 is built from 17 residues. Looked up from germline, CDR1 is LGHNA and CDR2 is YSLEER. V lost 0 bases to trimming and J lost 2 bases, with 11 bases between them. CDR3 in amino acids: CASSQDRLRAGANVLTF. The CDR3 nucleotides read TGCGCCAGCAGCCAAGATCGTCTTAGGGCTGGGGCCAACGTCCTGACTTTC.

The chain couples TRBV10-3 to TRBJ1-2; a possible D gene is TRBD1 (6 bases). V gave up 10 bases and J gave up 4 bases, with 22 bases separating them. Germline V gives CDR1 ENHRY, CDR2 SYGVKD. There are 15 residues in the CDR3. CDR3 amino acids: CATSPSLDSLYGYTF. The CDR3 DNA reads TGTGCCACCTCTCCAAGCCTGGACAGCCTCTATGGCTACACCTTC.

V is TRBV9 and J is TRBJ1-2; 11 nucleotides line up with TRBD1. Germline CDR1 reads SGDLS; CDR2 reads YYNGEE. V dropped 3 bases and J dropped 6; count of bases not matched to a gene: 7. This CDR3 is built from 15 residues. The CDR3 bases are TGTGCCAGCAGCGCCTCGGACAGGGGGCTCCATGGCTACACCTTC. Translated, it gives CASSASDRGLHGYTF. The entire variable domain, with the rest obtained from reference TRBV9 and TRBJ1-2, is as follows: DSGVTQTPKHLITATGQRVTLRCSPRSGDLSVYWYQQSLDQGLQFLIQYYNGEERAKGNILERFSAQQFPDLHSELNLSSLELGDSALYFCASSASDRGLHGYTFGSGTRLTVV.

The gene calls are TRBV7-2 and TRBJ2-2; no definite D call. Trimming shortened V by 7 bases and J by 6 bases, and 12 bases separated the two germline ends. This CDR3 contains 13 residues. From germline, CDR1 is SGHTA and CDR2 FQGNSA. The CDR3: CASTPTGPGELFF. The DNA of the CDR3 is TGTGCCAGCACCCCTACTGGACCCGGGGAGCTGTTTTTT.

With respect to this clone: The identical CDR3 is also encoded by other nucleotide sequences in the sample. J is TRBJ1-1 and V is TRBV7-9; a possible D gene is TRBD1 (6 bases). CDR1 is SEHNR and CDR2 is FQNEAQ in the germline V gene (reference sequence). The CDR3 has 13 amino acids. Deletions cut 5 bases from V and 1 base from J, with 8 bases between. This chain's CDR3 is CASSPQGNTEAFF. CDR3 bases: TGTGCCAGCAGCCCACAGGGGAACACTGAAGCTTTCTTT.

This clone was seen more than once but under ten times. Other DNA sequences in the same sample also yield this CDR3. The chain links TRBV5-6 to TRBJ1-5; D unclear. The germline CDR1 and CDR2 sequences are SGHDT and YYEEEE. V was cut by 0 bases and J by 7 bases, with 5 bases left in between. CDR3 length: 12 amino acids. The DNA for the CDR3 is TGTGCCAGCAGCTTGGTAGGGCAGCCCCAGCATTTT. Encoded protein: CASSLVGQPQHF.

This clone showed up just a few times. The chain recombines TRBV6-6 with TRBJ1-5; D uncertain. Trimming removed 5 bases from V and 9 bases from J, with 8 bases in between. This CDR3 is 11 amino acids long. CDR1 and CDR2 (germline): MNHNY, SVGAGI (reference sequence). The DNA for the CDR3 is TGTGCCAGCAGTCCCCCTGGGCCCCAGCATTTT. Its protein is CASSPPGPQHF.

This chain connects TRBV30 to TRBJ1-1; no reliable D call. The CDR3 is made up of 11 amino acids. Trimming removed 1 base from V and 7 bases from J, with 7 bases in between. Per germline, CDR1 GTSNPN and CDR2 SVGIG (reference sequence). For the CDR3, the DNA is TGTGCCTGGAGTGGGAGATTTGAAGCTTTCTTT. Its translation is CAWSGRFEAFF.

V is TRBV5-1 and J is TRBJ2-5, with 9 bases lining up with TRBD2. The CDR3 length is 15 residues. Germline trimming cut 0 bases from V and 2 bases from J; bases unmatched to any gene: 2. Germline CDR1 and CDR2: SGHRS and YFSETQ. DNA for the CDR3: TGCGCCAGCAGCTTGGGACTAGCGGTTCAAGAGACCCAGTACTTC. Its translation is CASSLGLAVQETQYF.

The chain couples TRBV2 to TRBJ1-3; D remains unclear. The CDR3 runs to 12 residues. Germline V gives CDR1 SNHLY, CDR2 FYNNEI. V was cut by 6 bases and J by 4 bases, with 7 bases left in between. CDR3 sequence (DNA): TGTGCCAGCAGCTTGGCGGGAAACACCATATATTTT. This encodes CASSLAGNTIYF.

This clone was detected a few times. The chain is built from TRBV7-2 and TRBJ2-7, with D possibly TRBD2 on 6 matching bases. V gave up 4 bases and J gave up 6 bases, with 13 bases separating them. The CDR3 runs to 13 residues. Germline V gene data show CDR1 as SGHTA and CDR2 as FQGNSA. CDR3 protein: CASSSRELSEQYF. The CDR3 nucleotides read TGTGCCAGCAGCTCCCGGGAGTTGAGCGAGCAGTACTTC. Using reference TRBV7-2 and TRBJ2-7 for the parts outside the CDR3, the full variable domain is GAGVSQSPSNKVTEKGKDVELRCDPISGHTALYWYRQSLGQGLEFLIYFQGNSAPDKSGLPSDRFSAERTGGSVSTLTIQRTQQEDSAVYLCASSSRELSEQYFGPGTRLTVT.

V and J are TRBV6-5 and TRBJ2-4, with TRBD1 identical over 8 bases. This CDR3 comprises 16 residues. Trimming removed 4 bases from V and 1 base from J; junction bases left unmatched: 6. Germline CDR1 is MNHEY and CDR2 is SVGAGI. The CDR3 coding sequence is TGTGCCAGCAGTTTTACTACAGGGGGTGCCAAAAACATTCAGTACTTC. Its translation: CASSFTTGGAKNIQYF.

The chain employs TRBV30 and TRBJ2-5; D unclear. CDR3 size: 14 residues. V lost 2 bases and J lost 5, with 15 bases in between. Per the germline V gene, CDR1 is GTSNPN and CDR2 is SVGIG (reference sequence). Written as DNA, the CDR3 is TGTGCCTGGAGTAGATACTTCTTGGGGGAGACCCAGTACTTC. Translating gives CAWSRYFLGETQYF.

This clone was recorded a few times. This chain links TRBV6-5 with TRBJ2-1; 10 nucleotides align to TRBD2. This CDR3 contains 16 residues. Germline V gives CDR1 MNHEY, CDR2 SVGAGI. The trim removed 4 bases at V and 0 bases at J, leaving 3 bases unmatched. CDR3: CASSSPSGGSYNEQFF. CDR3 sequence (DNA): TGTGCCAGCAGTTCCCCTAGCGGGGGCTCCTACAATGAGCAGTTCTTC.

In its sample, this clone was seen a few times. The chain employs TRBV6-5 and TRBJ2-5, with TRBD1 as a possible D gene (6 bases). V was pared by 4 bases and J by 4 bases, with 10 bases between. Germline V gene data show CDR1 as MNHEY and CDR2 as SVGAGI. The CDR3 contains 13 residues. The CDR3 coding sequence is TGTGCCAGCAGTTCGCAGGGGCGAGAGACCCAGTACTTC. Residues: CASSSQGRETQYF.

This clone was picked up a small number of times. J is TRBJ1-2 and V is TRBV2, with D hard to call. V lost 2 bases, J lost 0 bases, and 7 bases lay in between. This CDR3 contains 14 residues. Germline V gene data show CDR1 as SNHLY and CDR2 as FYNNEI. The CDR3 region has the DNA TGTGCCAGCAGTGAACGAGAATCTAACTATGGCTACACCTTC. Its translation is CASSERESNYGYTF.

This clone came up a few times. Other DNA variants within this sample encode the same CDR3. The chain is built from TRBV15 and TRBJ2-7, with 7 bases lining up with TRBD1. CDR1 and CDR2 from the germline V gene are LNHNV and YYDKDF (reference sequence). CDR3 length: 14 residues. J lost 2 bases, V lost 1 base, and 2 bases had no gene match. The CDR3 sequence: CATSRGTGPYEQYF. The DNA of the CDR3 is TGTGCCACCAGCAGAGGGACAGGCCCCTACGAGCAGTACTTC.

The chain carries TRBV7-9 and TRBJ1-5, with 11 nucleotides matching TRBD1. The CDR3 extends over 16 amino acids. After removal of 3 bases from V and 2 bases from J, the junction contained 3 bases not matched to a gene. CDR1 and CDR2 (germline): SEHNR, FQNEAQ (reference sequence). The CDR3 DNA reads TGTGCCAGCAGCTTGGGGACAGGGGGTGGCAATCAGCCCCAGCATTTT. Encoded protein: CASSLGTGGGNQPQHF.

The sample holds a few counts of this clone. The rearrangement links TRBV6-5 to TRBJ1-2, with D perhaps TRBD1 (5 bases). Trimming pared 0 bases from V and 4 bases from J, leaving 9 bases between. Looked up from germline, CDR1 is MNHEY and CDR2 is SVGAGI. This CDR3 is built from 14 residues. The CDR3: CASSYSTASYGYTF. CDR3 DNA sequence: TGTGCCAGCAGTTACTCGACAGCTTCCTATGGCTACACCTTC.